A selection of T cell receptor beta chains follows, all from one sample in a study of T cells in localized non-small cell lung cancer. TCRdb's copy holds only in-frame clones and misses some; the assay was immunoSEQ multiplex PCR. The repertoire has more than 50,000 clones, approximately 82% of them found once; the top ten carry less than 20%. Sequences were derived from peripheral blood, sampled before any cancer treatment. These receptors originate from a female donor of 60 years or more with stage II squamous cell lung carcinoma. Each CDR3 is given with its conserved first and last residue. The D gene is left open where the match is weak. Only some rows state a clone size, as once, few, many or a class for expanded clones.

V gene	D gene	clone size	J gene	CDR3 protein	CDR3 DNA
TRBV5-1	-	-	TRBJ1-1	CASSLAAGMNTEAFF	TGCGCCAGCAGCTTGGCCGCAGGGATGAACACTGAAGCTTTCTTT
TRBV15	TRBD2	once	TRBJ2-3	CATSREGTIVDTQYF	TGTGCCACCAGCAGAGAAGGGACTATTGTAGATACGCAGTATTTT
TRBV7-9	-	-	TRBJ1-5	CATGHLGTSNQPQHF	TGTGCCACGGGACACCTTGGGACCAGCAATCAGCCCCAGCATTTT
TRBV19	TRBD1	-	TRBJ1-2	CASSIEDRTYGYTF	TGTGCCAGTAGTATAGAGGACAGGACCTATGGCTACACCTTC
TRBV9	TRBD1	-	TRBJ1-2	CASSSGQGANYGYTF	TGTGCCAGCAGCTCGGGACAGGGCGCTAACTATGGCTACACCTTC
TRBV5-6	-	-	TRBJ2-2	CASSLGNTGELFF	TGTGCCAGCAGCTTGGGGAACACCGGGGAGCTGTTTTTT
TRBV5-1	TRBD1	-	TRBJ1-2	CASTPREGANDYGYTF	TGCGCCAGCACTCCCCGGGAGGGGGCAAATGACTATGGCTACACCTTC
TRBV7-8	-	-	TRBJ1-2	CASSPGGSGYTF	TGTGCCAGCAGCCCCGGAGGGTCGGGCTACACCTTC
TRBV28	TRBD1	once	TRBJ1-3	CASRYRDRANTIYF	TGTGCCAGTAGGTACCGGGACAGGGCCAACACCATATATTTT
TRBV6-5	-	once	TRBJ2-7	CASSFFYEQYF	TGTGCCAGCAGTTTCTTCTACGAGCAGTACTTC
TRBV4-1	-	-	TRBJ1-6	CASSQGNSPLHF	TGCGCCAGCAGCCAGGGCAATTCACCCCTCCACTTT
TRBV19	-	-	TRBJ2-7	CASRLGSTYEQYF	TGTGCCAGTCGCCTCGGTTCTACTTACGAGCAGTACTTC
TRBV5-1	-	-	TRBJ1-1	CASSREMNTEAFF	TGCGCCAGCAGCAGGGAGATGAACACTGAAGCTTTCTTT
TRBV4-1	-	-	TRBJ1-1	CASSQDLYRTNTEAFF	TGCGCCAGCAGCCAAGATCTATACCGAACGAACACTGAAGCTTTCTTT
TRBV29-1	TRBD1	-	TRBJ2-3	CSVRQGADTQYF	TGCAGCGTACGACAGGGCGCAGATACGCAGTATTTT
TRBV19	TRBD1	once	TRBJ1-5	CASSMGQSRNQPQHF	TGTGCCAGTAGTATGGGACAGTCACGCAATCAGCCCCAGCATTTT
TRBV5-1	-	-	TRBJ2-1	CASSSWGSEQFF	TGCGCCAGCAGCTCTTGGGGGTCTGAGCAGTTCTTC
TRBV9	TRBD1	few	TRBJ1-1	CASSVGRKDRVSTEAFF	TGTGCCAGCAGCGTAGGTAGGAAGGACAGGGTGAGCACTGAAGCTTTCTTT
TRBV27	TRBD2	-	TRBJ2-3	CASSFPSGGGTQYF	TGTGCCAGCAGTTTTCCCAGCGGGGGGGGTACGCAGTATTTT
TRBV11-2	TRBD1	-	TRBJ1-4	CASSLRTGEGKLFF	TGTGCCAGCAGCTTAAGGACAGGGGAGGGAAAACTGTTTTTT
TRBV5-4	-	-	TRBJ1-2	CASSLGGTSSFSYGYTF	TGTGCCAGCAGCTTGGGAGGGACCTCTTCTTTCTCCTATGGCTACACCTTC
TRBV19	-	-	TRBJ1-5	CAISQGNQPQHF	TGTGCCATCTCGCAAGGCAATCAGCCCCAGCATTTT
TRBV23-1	TRBD1	-	TRBJ2-5	CASSHPVPGQGQETQYF	TGCGCCAGCAGTCACCCCGTACCGGGACAGGGTCAAGAGACCCAGTACTTC